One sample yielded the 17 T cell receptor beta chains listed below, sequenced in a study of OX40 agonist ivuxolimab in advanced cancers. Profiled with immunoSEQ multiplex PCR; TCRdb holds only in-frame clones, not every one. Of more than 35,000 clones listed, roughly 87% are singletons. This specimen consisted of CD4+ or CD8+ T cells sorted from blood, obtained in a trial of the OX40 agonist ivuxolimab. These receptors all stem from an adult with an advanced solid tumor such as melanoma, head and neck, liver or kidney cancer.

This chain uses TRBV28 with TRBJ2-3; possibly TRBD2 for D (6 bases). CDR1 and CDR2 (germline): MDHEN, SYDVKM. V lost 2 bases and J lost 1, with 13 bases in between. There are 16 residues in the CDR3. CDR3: CASSLEPGVGTDTQYF. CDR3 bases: TGTGCCAGCAGTTTAGAACCGGGGGTTGGCACAGATACGCAGTATTTT.

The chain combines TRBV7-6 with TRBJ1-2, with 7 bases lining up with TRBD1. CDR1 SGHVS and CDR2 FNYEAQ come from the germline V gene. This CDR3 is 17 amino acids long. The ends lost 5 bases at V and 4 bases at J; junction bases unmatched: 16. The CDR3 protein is CASSQFGGTGDSYGYTF. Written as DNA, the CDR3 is TGTGCCAGCAGCCAATTCGGAGGAACAGGGGATAGCTATGGCTACACCTTC. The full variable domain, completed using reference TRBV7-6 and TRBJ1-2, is GAGVSQSPRYKVTKRGQDVALRCDPISGHVSLYWYRQALGQGPEFLTYFNYEAQQDKSGLPNDRFSAERPEGSISTLTIQRTEQRDSAMYRCASSQFGGTGDSYGYTFGSGTRLTVV.

The CDR3 DNA reads as TGTGCCAGCAGCTTAGATCTTAGCGGATCCTACGAGCAGTACTTC. Amino acids: CASSLDLSGSYEQYF. The chain has TRBV11-2 and TRBJ2-7, with D possibly matching TRBD2 (6 bases). CDR3 size: 15 residues. Trimming pared 0 bases from V and 1 base from J, leaving 10 bases between. CDR1 is SGHAT and CDR2 is FQNNGV in the germline V gene. Using reference TRBV11-2 and TRBJ2-7 for the parts outside the CDR3, the full variable domain is EAGVAQSPRYKIIEKRQSVAFWCNPISGHATLYWYQQILGQGPKLLIQFQNNGVVDDSQLPKDRFSAERLKGVDSTLKIQPAKLEDSAVYLCASSLDLSGSYEQYFGPGTRLTVT.

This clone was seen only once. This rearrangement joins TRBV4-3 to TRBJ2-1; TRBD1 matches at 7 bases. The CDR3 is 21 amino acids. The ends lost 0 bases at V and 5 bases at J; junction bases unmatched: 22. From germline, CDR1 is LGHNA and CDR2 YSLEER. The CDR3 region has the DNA TGCGCCAGCAGCCAAGATCGGACAGGACGCGAAGAGATACCAATAAACAATGAGCAGTTCTTC. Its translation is CASSQDRTGREEIPINNEQFF.

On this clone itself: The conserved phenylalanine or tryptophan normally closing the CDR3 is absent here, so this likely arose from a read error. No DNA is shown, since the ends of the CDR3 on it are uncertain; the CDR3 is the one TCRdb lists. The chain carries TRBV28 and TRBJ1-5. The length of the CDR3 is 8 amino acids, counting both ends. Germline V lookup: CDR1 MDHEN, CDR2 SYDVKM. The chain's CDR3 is CARTCIRL.

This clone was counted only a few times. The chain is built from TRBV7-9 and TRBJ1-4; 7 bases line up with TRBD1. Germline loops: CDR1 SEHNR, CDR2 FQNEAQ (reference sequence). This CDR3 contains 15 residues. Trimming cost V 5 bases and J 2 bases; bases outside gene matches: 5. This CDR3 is CASSPSQGTNEKLFF. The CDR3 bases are TGTGCCAGCAGCCCATCACAGGGGACTAATGAAAAACTGTTTTTT.

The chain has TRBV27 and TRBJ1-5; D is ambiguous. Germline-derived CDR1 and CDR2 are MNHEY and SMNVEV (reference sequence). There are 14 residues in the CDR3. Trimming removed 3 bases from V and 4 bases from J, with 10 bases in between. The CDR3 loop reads CASSFGPGNQPQHF. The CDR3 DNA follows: TGTGCCAGCAGTTTCGGGCCGGGGAATCAGCCCCAGCATTTT.

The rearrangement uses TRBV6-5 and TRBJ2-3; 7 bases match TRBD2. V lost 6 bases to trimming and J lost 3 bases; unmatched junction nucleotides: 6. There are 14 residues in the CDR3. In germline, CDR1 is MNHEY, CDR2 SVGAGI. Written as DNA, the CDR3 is TGTGCCAGCAGCCCAGGACTAGGGACAGATACGCAGTATTTT. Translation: CASSPGLGTDTQYF.

The DNA for the CDR3 is TGTGCCAGCAGCACTATAGGTCGGCCCCAGCATTTT. Encoded protein: CASSTIGRPQHF. The chain employs TRBV7-9 and TRBJ1-5; D call uncertain. V lost 5 bases, J lost 9 bases, and 11 bases lay in between. The CDR3 has 12 amino acids. Germline V lookup: CDR1 SEHNR, CDR2 FQNEAQ (reference sequence). The complete variable domain, with remaining parts taken from reference TRBV7-9 and TRBJ1-5, reads DTGVSQNPRHKITKRGQNVTFRCDPISEHNRLYWYRQTLGQGPEFLTYFQNEAQLEKSRLLSDRFSAERPKGSFSTLEIQRTEQGDSAMYLCASSTIGRPQHFGDGTRLSIL.

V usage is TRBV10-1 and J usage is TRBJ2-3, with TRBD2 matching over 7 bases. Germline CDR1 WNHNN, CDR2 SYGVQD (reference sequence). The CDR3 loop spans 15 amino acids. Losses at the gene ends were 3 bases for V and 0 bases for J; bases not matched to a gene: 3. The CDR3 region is CASSEAGPSTDTQYF. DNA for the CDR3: TGCGCCAGCAGTGAAGCGGGGCCTAGCACAGATACGCAGTATTTT.

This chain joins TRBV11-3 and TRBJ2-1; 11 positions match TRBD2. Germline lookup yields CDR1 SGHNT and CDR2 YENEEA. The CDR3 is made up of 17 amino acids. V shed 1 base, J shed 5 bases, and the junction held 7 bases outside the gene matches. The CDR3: CASSLGSGGAGDNEQFF. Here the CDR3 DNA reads TGTGCCAGCAGCTTAGGTAGCGGGGGGGCCGGGGACAATGAGCAGTTCTTC.

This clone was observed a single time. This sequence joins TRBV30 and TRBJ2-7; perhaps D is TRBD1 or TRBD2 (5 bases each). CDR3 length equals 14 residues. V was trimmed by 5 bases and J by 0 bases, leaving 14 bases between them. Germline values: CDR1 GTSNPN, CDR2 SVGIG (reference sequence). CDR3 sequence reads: CAWEGTPTSYEQYF. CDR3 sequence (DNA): TGTGCCTGGGAGGGGACCCCCACCTCCTACGAGCAGTACTTC.

The CDR3 nucleotides are TGTGCCAGCAGTGACCCTTTGAGGAGCTATGGCTACACCTTC. Amino acid sequence: CASSDPLRSYGYTF. This chain links TRBV25-1 with TRBJ1-2; D is ambiguous. CDR1 and CDR2 from the germline V gene are MGHDK and SYGVNS. The CDR3 loop spans 14 amino acids. Trimming pared 3 bases from V and 4 bases from J, leaving 12 bases between.

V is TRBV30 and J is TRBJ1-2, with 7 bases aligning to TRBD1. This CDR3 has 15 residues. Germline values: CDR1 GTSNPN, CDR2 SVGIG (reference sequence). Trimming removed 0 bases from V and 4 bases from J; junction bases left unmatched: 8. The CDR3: CAWSVPRQGLYGYTF. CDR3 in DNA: TGTGCCTGGAGTGTACCCCGACAGGGTCTCTATGGCTACACCTTC. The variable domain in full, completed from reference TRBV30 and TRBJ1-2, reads SQTIHQWPATLVQPVGSPLSLECTVEGTSNPNLYWYRQAAGRGLQLLFYSVGIGQISSEVPQNLSASRPQDRQFILSSKKLLLSDSGFYLCAWSVPRQGLYGYTFGSGTRLTVV.

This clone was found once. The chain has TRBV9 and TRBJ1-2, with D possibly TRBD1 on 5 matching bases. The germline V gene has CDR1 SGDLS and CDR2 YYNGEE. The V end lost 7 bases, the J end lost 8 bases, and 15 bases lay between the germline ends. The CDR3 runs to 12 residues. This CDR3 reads CASEGTLTGYTF. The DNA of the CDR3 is TGTGCCAGCGAAGGGACCCTGACGGGCTACACCTTC. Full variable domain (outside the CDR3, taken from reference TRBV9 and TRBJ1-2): DSGVTQTPKHLITATGQRVTLRCSPRSGDLSVYWYQQSLDQGLQFLIQYYNGEERAKGNILERFSAQQFPDLHSELNLSSLELGDSALYFCASEGTLTGYTFGSGTRLTVV.

The CDR3 DNA follows: TGTGCCAGCACTTCAGGAAACACTGAAGCTTTCTTT. Residues: CASTSGNTEAFF. The J gene is TRBJ1-1, the V gene TRBV27; the D is unclear. Germline loops: CDR1 MNHEY, CDR2 SMNVEV (reference sequence). The CDR3 has 12 amino acids. V dropped 7 bases and J dropped 2 bases, with 8 bases sitting between them.

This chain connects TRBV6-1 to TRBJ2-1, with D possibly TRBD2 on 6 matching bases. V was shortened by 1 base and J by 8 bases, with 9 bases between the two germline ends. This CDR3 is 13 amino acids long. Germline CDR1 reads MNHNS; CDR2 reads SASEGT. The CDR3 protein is CASSEGTGDEQFF. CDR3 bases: TGTGCCAGCAGTGAAGGGACGGGGGATGAGCAGTTCTTC.